These 5 T cell receptor beta chains came from one sample sequenced in a study of OX40 agonist ivuxolimab in advanced cancers. Sequencing was performed with immunoSEQ multiplex PCR; in TCRdb, only in-frame clones are kept and a portion is missing. The sample contains tens of thousands of clones, about nine tenths of which appear only once. Sequenced material: CD4+ or CD8+ T cells sorted from blood, taken in a trial of the OX40 agonist ivuxolimab. These receptors all stem from an adult with an advanced solid tumor such as melanoma, head and neck, liver or kidney cancer.

This chain links TRBV7-9 with TRBJ2-2; D not certain. V was clipped by 1 base and J by 0 bases, with 12 bases between them. The CDR3 loop spans 17 amino acids. Germline loops: CDR1 SEHNR, CDR2 FQNEAQ (reference sequence). The CDR3 sequence is CASSLGRGEANTGELFF. The CDR3 DNA is TGTGCCAGCAGCTTAGGACGCGGCGAAGCGAACACCGGGGAGCTGTTTTTT.

V gene TRBV6-1 combines with J gene TRBJ1-5; D is uncertain. The germline gives CDR1 MNHNS, CDR2 SASEGT. The CDR3 runs 13 residues. The V end was cut by 7 bases, the J end by 5 bases, with 12 bases between. CDR3 DNA: TGTGCCAGCAATCACCTTCCGGATCAGCCCCAGCATTTT. This gives the protein CASNHLPDQPQHF.

The table lists this clone with a count of one. The J gene is TRBJ1-1, the V gene TRBV13; 8 bases match TRBD1. The germline V gene has CDR1 PRHDT and CDR2 FYEKMQ (reference sequence). V lost 1 base, J lost 3 bases, and 13 bases stayed unmatched. The CDR3 totals 18 residues. DNA of the CDR3: TGTGCCAGCAGCTTAGACCGGATCCAGGGGGCGTGGGACACTGAAGCTTTCTTT. Its translation: CASSLDRIQGAWDTEAFF.

DNA of the CDR3: TGTGCCAGTAGTACAGGGCGCCGCGGGGAGACCCAGTACTTC. The encoded protein is CASSTGRRGETQYF. This chain connects TRBV19 to TRBJ2-5; perhaps D is TRBD1 or TRBD2 (5 bases each). V was shortened by 4 bases and J by 5 bases, with 14 bases between the two germline ends. CDR3 length: 14 residues. Germline V gene lookup returns CDR1 LNHDA and CDR2 SQIVND (reference sequence).

CDR3 sequence (DNA): TGTGCCAGCAGCCCAAGCTTCGACAGACCTAACTATGGCTACACCTTC. Protein sequence: CASSPSFDRPNYGYTF. The rearrangement uses TRBV5-5 and TRBJ1-2, with a possible D match to TRBD1 (5 bases). The V gene's germline CDR1 is SGHKS and CDR2 YYEKEE (reference sequence). The CDR3 covers 16 residues. Trimming took 4 bases from V and 0 from J, leaving 16 bases between them.